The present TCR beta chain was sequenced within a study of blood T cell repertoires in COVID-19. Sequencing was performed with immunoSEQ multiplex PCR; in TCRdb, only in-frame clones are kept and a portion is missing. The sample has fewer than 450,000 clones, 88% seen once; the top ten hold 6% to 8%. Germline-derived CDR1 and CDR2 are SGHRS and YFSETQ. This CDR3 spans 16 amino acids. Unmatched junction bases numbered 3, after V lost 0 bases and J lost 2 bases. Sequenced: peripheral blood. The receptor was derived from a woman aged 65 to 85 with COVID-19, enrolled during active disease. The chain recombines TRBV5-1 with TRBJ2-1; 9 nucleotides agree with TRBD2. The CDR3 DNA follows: TGCGCCAGCAGCTTGGATAGCGGGGGACCCTACAATGAGCAGTTCTTC. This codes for CASSLDSGGPYNEQFF.